Listed below are T cell receptor beta chains from one sample, sequenced in a study of control samples from healthy donors and cancer patients. TCRdb's copy holds only in-frame clones and misses some; the assay was immunoSEQ multiplex PCR. The sample consists of around 200,000 clones, over 90% of them appearing once. Input material: blood. These receptors all come from a middle-aged man in good health. The CDR3 runs from the conserved cysteine through the conserved F or W. D genes are given only for firm matches. Clone size, where shown, is once, few, many, or a class for clones that have expanded.

abundance: -
d_gene: TRBD1
len: 16
v_gene: TRBV5-1
j_gene: TRBJ2-3
CDR3aa: CASSLRTGGNTDTQYF
CDR3nt: TGCGCCAGCAGCTTAAGAACAGGGGGGAACACAGATACGCAGTATTTT

abundance: -
d_gene: -
len: 13
v_gene: TRBV11-3
j_gene: TRBJ2-3
CDR3aa: CASSLDLSGTQYF
CDR3nt: TGTGCCAGCAGCTTAGATCTGTCTGGTACGCAGTATTTT

abundance: -
d_gene: -
len: 16
v_gene: TRBV7-9
j_gene: TRBJ1-4
CDR3aa: CASSLNFRATNEKLFF
CDR3nt: TGTGCCAGCAGCTTAAATTTCAGGGCAACTAATGAAAAACTGTTTTTT

abundance: -
d_gene: -
len: 17
v_gene: TRBV15
j_gene: TRBJ1-1
CDR3aa: CATSRDGQTWNIAEAFF
CDR3nt: TGTGCCACCAGCAGAGATGGGCAGACATGGAACATCGCTGAAGCTTTCTTT

abundance: -
d_gene: TRBD2
len: 15
v_gene: TRBV5-4
j_gene: TRBJ2-1
CDR3aa: CASSLGRGGPNEQFF
CDR3nt: TGTGCCAGCAGCTTGGGGCGGGGGGGGCCCAATGAGCAGTTCTTC

abundance: -
d_gene: -
len: 12
v_gene: TRBV3-1/TRBV3-2
j_gene: TRBJ2-7
CDR3aa: CASSQDDYEQYF
CDR3nt: TGTGCCAGCAGCCAAGACGACTACGAGCAGTACTTC

abundance: -
d_gene: -
len: 15
v_gene: TRBV18
j_gene: TRBJ2-3
CDR3aa: CASSLSVPRTDTQYF
CDR3nt: TGTGCCAGCTCACTTAGCGTGCCCCGCACAGATACGCAGTATTTT

abundance: -
d_gene: TRBD1
len: 18
v_gene: TRBV5-1
j_gene: TRBJ1-2
CDR3aa: CASSLTGQGALMDYGYTF
CDR3nt: TGCGCCAGCAGCTTGACCGGACAGGGGGCGTTAATGGACTATGGCTACACCTTC

abundance: -
d_gene: TRBD1
len: 12
v_gene: TRBV6-5
j_gene: TRBJ2-5
CDR3aa: CASDRVEETQYF
CDR3nt: TGTGCCAGCGACAGGGTCGAAGAGACCCAGTACTTC

abundance: -
d_gene: TRBD1
len: 13
v_gene: TRBV28
j_gene: TRBJ1-2
CDR3aa: CASSKTGRYGYTF
CDR3nt: TGTGCCAGCAGCAAGACAGGGAGGTATGGCTACACCTTC

abundance: -
d_gene: -
len: 14
v_gene: TRBV15
j_gene: TRBJ2-2
CDR3aa: CATSWDLGAGELFF
CDR3nt: TGTGCCACCAGCTGGGACCTTGGGGCCGGGGAGCTGTTTTTT

abundance: -
d_gene: -
len: 15
v_gene: TRBV5-1
j_gene: TRBJ1-5
CDR3aa: CASSVGGVSNQPQHF
CDR3nt: TGCGCCAGCAGCGTCGGGGGCGTCAGCAATCAGCCCCAGCATTTT

abundance: -
d_gene: -
len: 14
v_gene: TRBV4-3
j_gene: TRBJ1-5
CDR3aa: CASSPGDSNQPQHF
CDR3nt: TGCGCCAGCAGCCCGGGGGATAGCAATCAGCCCCAGCATTTT

abundance: -
d_gene: -
len: 16
v_gene: TRBV7-6
j_gene: TRBJ2-5
CDR3aa: CASSSTGLRDQETQYF
CDR3nt: TGTGCCAGCAGCTCAACAGGGCTCCGGGACCAAGAGACCCAGTACTTC

abundance: -
d_gene: TRBD1
len: 14
v_gene: TRBV7-2
j_gene: TRBJ1-1
CDR3aa: CASSLAYRGTEAFF
CDR3nt: TGTGCCAGCAGCTTAGCGTACAGGGGGACTGAAGCTTTCTTT

abundance: -
d_gene: -
len: 14
v_gene: TRBV9
j_gene: TRBJ2-7
CDR3aa: CASSPRQSSYEQYF
CDR3nt: TGTGCCAGCAGCCCTAGACAGAGCTCCTACGAGCAGTACTTC

abundance: -
d_gene: -
len: 13
v_gene: TRBV12-3/TRBV12-4
j_gene: TRBJ1-1
CDR3aa: CASSLNGGAEAFF
CDR3nt: TGTGCCAGCAGTTTAAATGGTGGTGCTGAAGCTTTCTTT

abundance: -
d_gene: -
len: 12
v_gene: TRBV10-1
j_gene: TRBJ1-4
CDR3aa: CASMWEREKLFF
CDR3nt: TGCGCCAGCATGTGGGAGCGTGAAAAACTGTTTTTT

abundance: -
d_gene: TRBD1
len: 18
v_gene: TRBV5-1
j_gene: TRBJ1-1
CDR3aa: CASSLGGTTGRGNTEAFF
CDR3nt: TGCGCCAGCAGCTTGGGGGGGACGACAGGGCGAGGGAACACTGAAGCTTTCTTT

abundance: few
d_gene: TRBD1
len: 15
v_gene: TRBV30
j_gene: TRBJ1-2
CDR3aa: CAWSARTGGADGYTF
CDR3nt: TGTGCCTGGAGCGCCCGGACAGGGGGCGCCGATGGCTACACCTTC

abundance: -
d_gene: -
len: 13
v_gene: TRBV6-2/TRBV6-3
j_gene: TRBJ2-3
CDR3aa: CASSYTGPPTQYF
CDR3nt: TGTGCCAGCAGTTACACCGGACCTCCTACGCAGTATTTT

abundance: once
d_gene: -
len: 13
v_gene: TRBV19
j_gene: TRBJ2-3
CDR3aa: CASSSGERNTQYF
CDR3nt: TGTGCCAGTAGTAGTGGAGAGAGAAATACGCAGTATTTT

abundance: -
d_gene: -
len: 15
v_gene: TRBV5-1
j_gene: TRBJ1-1
CDR3aa: CASSLDSWGNTEAFF
CDR3nt: TGCGCCAGCAGCTTGGACAGTTGGGGGAACACTGAAGCTTTCTTT